The present entry profiles one T cell receptor (beta chain) with its context. Its antigen remains unidentified. The data originate from a study of CD8+ T cells in alopecia areata. Findings and limits, study-wide: Many expanded lesional clones remained in scalp and blood on tofacitinib. It was less clear whether patients shared TCRs than it was in mice, possibly because of HLA.

Isolated RNA was reverse transcribed into cDNA used as the sequencing template. TCRdb's table, derived via immunoSEQ multiplex PCR, lists solely in-frame clones and lacks some. The sample yields 150,000 to 200,000 clones, around three fifths seen once. The treatment denotes: oral pan-JAK inhibitor, 5-10 mg twice daily. Trimming at V came to 4 bases and at J to 3 bases, leaving 2 bases not matched to a gene. The CDR3 runs to 13 residues. Germline assignment: CDR1 SGHRS and CDR2 YFSETQ. This TCR came from a human donor with alopecia areata. This rearrangement joins TRBV5-1 to TRBJ2-7; 9 bases match TRBD1. This specimen was CD4+ T cells sorted from blood, taken at week 24, from a patient treated with tofacitinib. CDR3 protein: CASSPDRGYEQYF. Written as DNA, the CDR3 is TGCGCCAGCAGCCCGGACAGGGGCTACGAGCAGTACTTC.